The present TCR beta chain was sequenced within a study of T cell changes during pregnancy in multiple sclerosis. V was pared by 7 bases and J by 0 bases, with 15 bases between. The CDR3 is 15 residues long. The germline V gene has CDR1 SGHRS and CDR2 YFSETQ. Assay: immunoSEQ multiplex PCR; the TCRdb copy retains only in-frame clones and omits some. The repertoire includes about 67,000 clones, 91% of them detected once, and 2.3% sits in the top ten. This specimen was peripheral blood, taken in the first trimester of pregnancy. The TCR sequence derives from a female donor with multiple sclerosis, enrolled in a pregnancy study. The chain couples TRBV5-1 to TRBJ2-3; a weak D match, TRBD2 (6 bases). The CDR3 sequence: CASRIGGASTDTQYF. The CDR3, as DNA: TGCGCCAGCCGGATTGGCGGGGCTAGCACAGATACGCAGTATTTT.